The rows below give T cell receptor beta chains drawn from one sample of a study of T-cell reconstitution after alpha-beta-depleted transplantation in children. Via MiXCR, TCRdb re-called the PCR reads, giving one row per CDR3 protein. The table includes 15,000 to 20,000 distinct CDR3 sequences, around 12% detected once. The material was PBMCs, mostly from graft donor cells, obtained 180 days after TCRalphabeta/CD19-depleted stem cell transplant. The origin of the receptors is a boy under two years old who had a stem cell transplant for Wiskott-Aldrich syndrome, so the T cells may come from the graft donor. Each CDR3 is given with its conserved first and last residue. The D gene is left open where the match is weak. Rows may omit the clone size; those that give it use once, few, many or a size class.

J gene: TRBJ2-5; V gene: TRBV20-1; clone size: .; D gene: .; CDR3 protein: CSRTVQETQYF; CDR3 DNA: TGCAGTAGGACAGTCCAAGAGACCCAGTACTTC
J gene: TRBJ2-5; V gene: TRBV20-1; clone size: few; D gene: .; CDR3 protein: CSARRGSGQTQYF; CDR3 DNA: TGCAGTGCTAGAAGAGGGAGTGGGCAGACCCAGTACTTC
J gene: TRBJ2-5; V gene: TRBV28; clone size: many; D gene: TRBD2; CDR3 protein: CASSLGGRETQYF; CDR3 DNA: TGTGCCAGCAGTTTGGGCGGGAGGGAGACCCAGTACTTC
J gene: TRBJ2-5; V gene: TRBV13; clone size: few; D gene: TRBD1; CDR3 protein: CASSHDRGRYQETQYF; CDR3 DNA: TGTGCCAGCAGCCACGACAGGGGGCGATATCAAGAGACCCAGTACTTC
J gene: TRBJ2-1; V gene: TRBV4-3; clone size: few; D gene: .; CDR3 protein: CASSQEGRDEQFF; CDR3 DNA: TGCGCCAGCAGCCAAGAGGGGCGGGATGAGCAGTTCTTC
J gene: TRBJ2-1; V gene: TRBV19; clone size: .; D gene: .; CDR3 protein: CASSMLGGKGYNEQFF; CDR3 DNA: TGTGCCAGTAGTATGCTTGGCGGGAAGGGATACAATGAGCAGTTCTTC
J gene: TRBJ1-5; V gene: TRBV20-1; clone size: few; D gene: .; CDR3 protein: CSAAQAGLGSNQPQHF; CDR3 DNA: TGCAGTGCTGCCCAAGCGGGCCTCGGGAGCAATCAGCCCCAGCATTTT
J gene: TRBJ1-4; V gene: TRBV7-2; clone size: many; D gene: .; CDR3 protein: CASGAGGEKLFF; CDR3 DNA: TGTGCCAGCGGGGCAGGTGGGGAAAAACTGTTTTTT
J gene: TRBJ2-7; V gene: TRBV7-2; clone size: few; D gene: TRBD2; CDR3 protein: CASSLEGLATFEEYF; CDR3 DNA: TGTGCCAGCAGCTTAGAAGGACTAGCTACCTTTGAAGAGTACTTC
J gene: TRBJ1-1; V gene: TRBV4-1; clone size: few; D gene: TRBD1; CDR3 protein: CASSLSTWTGLNTEAFF; CDR3 DNA: TGCGCCAGCAGCCTCTCAACCTGGACAGGGCTGAACACTGAAGCTTTCTTT
J gene: TRBJ1-1; V gene: TRBV11-1; clone size: .; D gene: .; CDR3 protein: CASSLEGWNTEAFF; CDR3 DNA: TGTGCCAGCAGCTTAGAGGGATGGAACACTGAAGCTTTCTTT
J gene: TRBJ1-3; V gene: TRBV29-1; clone size: once; D gene: .; CDR3 protein: CSVVLARTSGGNTIYF; CDR3 DNA: TGCAGCGTTGTGTTGGCGAGGACTTCGGGCGGAAACACCATATATTTT
J gene: TRBJ2-3; V gene: TRBV3-1; clone size: few; D gene: TRBD2; CDR3 protein: CASSQSGGQADTQYF; CDR3 DNA: TGTGCCAGCAGCCAATCGGGAGGGCAGGCAGATACGCAGTATTTT
J gene: TRBJ1-1; V gene: TRBV11-2; clone size: many; D gene: TRBD1; CDR3 protein: CASSLDRDTEAFF; CDR3 DNA: TGTGCCAGCAGCCTCGACAGGGACACTGAAGCTTTCTTT
J gene: TRBJ1-2; V gene: TRBV5-1; clone size: .; D gene: TRBD1; CDR3 protein: CASSLAGTGFNYGYTF; CDR3 DNA: TGCGCCAGCAGCTTGGCCGGGACAGGGTTTAACTATGGCTACACCTTC
J gene: TRBJ2-5; V gene: TRBV5-8; clone size: many; D gene: TRBD2; CDR3 protein: CASSRGAGGLQETQYF; CDR3 DNA: TGTGCCAGCAGCCGAGGGGCGGGAGGGCTTCAAGAGACCCAGTACTTC
J gene: TRBJ2-7; V gene: TRBV5-1; clone size: .; D gene: .; CDR3 protein: CASSFTGRSSYEQYF; CDR3 DNA: TGCGCCAGCAGCTTTACGGGTAGGAGCTCCTACGAGCAGTACTTC
J gene: TRBJ2-1; V gene: TRBV3-1; clone size: few; D gene: .; CDR3 protein: CASSLSYNEQFF; CDR3 DNA: TGTGCCAGCAGCCTTAGCTACAATGAGCAGTTCTTC
J gene: TRBJ2-1; V gene: TRBV12-3/TRBV12-4; clone size: .; D gene: TRBD2; CDR3 protein: CASSLAGGTYNEQFF; CDR3 DNA: TGTGCCAGCAGTTTAGCGGGAGGGACCTACAATGAGCAGTTCTTC
J gene: TRBJ2-1; V gene: TRBV28; clone size: many; D gene: TRBD1; CDR3 protein: CASRGPGQPYNEQFF; CDR3 DNA: TGTGCCAGCAGAGGACCGGGACAGCCCTACAATGAGCAGTTCTTC
J gene: TRBJ2-3; V gene: TRBV5-1; clone size: many; D gene: .; CDR3 protein: CASSLSTDTQYF; CDR3 DNA: TGCGCCAGCAGCTTGAGCACAGATACGCAGTATTTT
J gene: TRBJ1-2; V gene: TRBV23-1; clone size: .; D gene: .; CDR3 protein: CASSLGPYTF; CDR3 DNA: TGCGCCAGCAGTCTGGGGCCCTACACCTTC
J gene: TRBJ2-7; V gene: TRBV18; clone size: many; D gene: TRBD2; CDR3 protein: CASSPPSGGSSTSGTFYEQYF; CDR3 DNA: TGTGCCAGCTCACCGCCTTCGGGGGGATCTTCCACTAGCGGGACCTTCTACGAGCAGTACTTC
J gene: TRBJ1-5; V gene: TRBV25-1; clone size: .; D gene: .; CDR3 protein: CASSTGDGNQPQHF; CDR3 DNA: TGTGCCAGCAGTACTGGGGATGGCAATCAGCCCCAGCATTTT
J gene: TRBJ2-7; V gene: TRBV7-7; clone size: many; D gene: .; CDR3 protein: CASSRGLQALGHEQYF; CDR3 DNA: TGTGCCAGCAGCCGGGGGTTGCAGGCACTGGGGCACGAGCAGTACTTC
J gene: TRBJ2-5; V gene: TRBV7-7; clone size: .; D gene: TRBD2; CDR3 protein: CASSSGLGEETQYF; CDR3 DNA: TGTGCCAGCAGCTCGGGACTAGGGGAAGAGACCCAGTACTTC
J gene: TRBJ1-5; V gene: TRBV12-3/TRBV12-4; clone size: .; D gene: TRBD1; CDR3 protein: CASRGTGDNQPQHF; CDR3 DNA: TGTGCCAGCAGGGGAACAGGGGACAATCAGCCCCAGCATTTT
J gene: TRBJ1-2; V gene: TRBV10-3; clone size: .; D gene: .; CDR3 protein: CAISEPAGTANGYTF; CDR3 DNA: TGTGCCATCAGTGAGCCAGCCGGGACTGCGAATGGCTACACCTTC
J gene: TRBJ2-1; V gene: TRBV25-1; clone size: few; D gene: TRBD2; CDR3 protein: CASSPSGSSYNEQFF; CDR3 DNA: TGTGCCAGCAGTCCCAGCGGGAGTTCCTACAATGAGCAGTTCTTC
J gene: TRBJ1-1; V gene: TRBV6-5; clone size: many; D gene: .; CDR3 protein: CASSYRWGASEAFF; CDR3 DNA: TGTGCCAGCAGTTACCGGTGGGGGGCGTCCGAAGCTTTCTTT
J gene: TRBJ1-6; V gene: TRBV27; clone size: .; D gene: .; CDR3 protein: CASTHYGGKISPLHF; CDR3 DNA: TGTGCCAGCACCCATTACGGGGGGAAGATTTCACCCCTCCACTTT
J gene: TRBJ1-2; V gene: TRBV7-2; clone size: many; D gene: .; CDR3 protein: CASSLGTALYGYTF; CDR3 DNA: TGTGCCAGCAGCTTAGGGACGGCGCTCTATGGCTACACCTTC
J gene: TRBJ2-7; V gene: TRBV7-9; clone size: few; D gene: .; CDR3 protein: CASSLSVHKQYF; CDR3 DNA: TGTGCCAGCAGCTTAAGCGTCCACAAGCAGTACTTC
J gene: TRBJ2-7; V gene: TRBV28; clone size: many; D gene: .; CDR3 protein: CASGGRGAGSYEQYF; CDR3 DNA: TGTGCCAGCGGGGGTAGGGGCGCGGGTTCCTACGAGCAGTACTTC
J gene: TRBJ2-7; V gene: TRBV10-3; clone size: many; D gene: TRBD1; CDR3 protein: CAISGTGGTYEQYF; CDR3 DNA: TGTGCCATCAGTGGGACAGGGGGGACCTACGAGCAGTACTTC
J gene: TRBJ2-7; V gene: TRBV5-1; clone size: many; D gene: TRBD2; CDR3 protein: CASSLIRSGLAGSHEQYF; CDR3 DNA: TGCGCCAGCAGCCTGATCCGCTCTGGACTAGCGGGGTCCCACGAGCAGTACTTC
J gene: TRBJ2-7; V gene: TRBV10-3; clone size: many; D gene: .; CDR3 protein: CAITRDPNYEQYF; CDR3 DNA: TGTGCCATCACTCGAGACCCCAACTACGAGCAGTACTTC
J gene: TRBJ2-7; V gene: TRBV20-1; clone size: .; D gene: TRBD1; CDR3 protein: CSARDLADRGFDEQYF; CDR3 DNA: TGCAGTGCTAGAGATCTCGCGGACAGGGGGTTTGACGAGCAGTACTTC